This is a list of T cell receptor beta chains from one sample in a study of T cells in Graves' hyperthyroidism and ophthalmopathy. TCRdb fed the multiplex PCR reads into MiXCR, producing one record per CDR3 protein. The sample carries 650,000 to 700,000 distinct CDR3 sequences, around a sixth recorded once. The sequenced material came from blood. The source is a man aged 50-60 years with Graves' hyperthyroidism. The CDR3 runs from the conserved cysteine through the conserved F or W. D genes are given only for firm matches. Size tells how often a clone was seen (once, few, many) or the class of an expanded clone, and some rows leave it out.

DNA: TGTGCCAGCTCACCACCGGGGACAGGGGGCGAGCAGTACTTC
CDR3: CASSPPGTGGEQYF
D: TRBD1
size: NA
V: TRBV18
J: TRBJ2-7

DNA: TGTGCCAGCAGCCGGGGGGGGACTGAAGCTTTCTTT
CDR3: CASSRGGTEAFF
D: NA
size: many
V: TRBV3-1
J: TRBJ1-1

DNA: TGTGCCAGCAGTGACCACGGGACAGGGATGAGAGAGCAGTACTTC
CDR3: CASSDHGTGMREQYF
D: TRBD1
size: many
V: TRBV25-1
J: TRBJ2-7

DNA: TGTGCCAGCAGTGGAAGGGCTGCGGGAGCTTACAATGAGCAGTTCTTC
CDR3: CASSGRAAGAYNEQFF
D: TRBD2
size: NA
V: TRBV6-1
J: TRBJ2-1

DNA: TGTGCCAGTAGTATGGGGGACGGACTCGTTGGCTACACCTTC
CDR3: CASSMGDGLVGYTF
D: NA
size: NA
V: TRBV19
J: TRBJ1-2

DNA: TGTGCCAGCAGTTACTTCGGACGGATGGATCAGCCCCAGCATTTT
CDR3: CASSYFGRMDQPQHF
D: NA
size: few
V: TRBV6-2/TRBV6-3
J: TRBJ1-5

DNA: TGCGCCAGCAGCCCCACCCCAGGAGGGAGGACTAATGAAAAACTGTTTTTT
CDR3: CASSPTPGGRTNEKLFF
D: NA
size: few
V: TRBV4-1
J: TRBJ1-4

DNA: TGTGCCAGCAGTGACAGCGGGAGTACCGGGGAGCTGTTTTTT
CDR3: CASSDSGSTGELFF
D: TRBD2
size: many
V: TRBV28
J: TRBJ2-2

DNA: TGTGCCAGCAGCCAGGGTTCAGGGAGCAATCAGCCCCAGCATTTT
CDR3: CASSQGSGSNQPQHF
D: NA
size: few
V: TRBV4-2
J: TRBJ1-5

DNA: TGTGCCACCAGTGATTTGAAGGGGACGGCCTCTACAGATACGCAGTATTTT
CDR3: CATSDLKGTASTDTQYF
D: NA
size: NA
V: TRBV24-1
J: TRBJ2-3

DNA: TGTGCCAGCAGCCCCGGGACAGGGATCCACTATGGCTACACCTTC
CDR3: CASSPGTGIHYGYTF
D: TRBD1
size: few
V: TRBV3-1
J: TRBJ1-2

DNA: TGTGCCAGCAGTTCGATGGTCTCCACTGAAGCTTTCTTT
CDR3: CASSSMVSTEAFF
D: NA
size: many
V: TRBV27
J: TRBJ1-1

DNA: TGTGCCAGCAGCTCACCCCCGGGACTAGCGGGAGGGGAGAGCTCCTACAATGAGCAGTTCTTC
CDR3: CASSSPPGLAGGESSYNEQFF
D: TRBD2
size: many
V: TRBV7-9
J: TRBJ2-1

DNA: TGTGCCAGCAGCACTAGCGGGAGCAGCGAGCAGTTCTTC
CDR3: CASSTSGSSEQFF
D: TRBD2
size: few
V: TRBV25-1
J: TRBJ2-1

DNA: TGTGCCAGCAACCCCGGGAGTAATGAAAAACTGTTTTTT
CDR3: CASNPGSNEKLFF
D: NA
size: few
V: TRBV6-1
J: TRBJ1-4

DNA: TGCGCCAGCAGTGATTCTGTAGGTGCTAGCACAGATACGCAGTATTTT
CDR3: CASSDSVGASTDTQYF
D: NA
size: NA
V: TRBV10-1
J: TRBJ2-3

DNA: TGTGCCAGCAGTTACTCGTTTGGTGGACACCACAATCAGCCCCAGCATTTT
CDR3: CASSYSFGGHHNQPQHF
D: NA
size: many
V: TRBV6-5
J: TRBJ1-5

DNA: TGTGCCAGCAGTTTGAGGGTAATGAACACTGAAGCTTTCTTT
CDR3: CASSLRVMNTEAFF
D: NA
size: many
V: TRBV12-3/TRBV12-4
J: TRBJ1-1

DNA: TGTGCCATACAGGTTACTAGCGTAGGTGAGCAGTTCTTC
CDR3: CAIQVTSVGEQFF
D: TRBD2
size: few
V: TRBV2
J: TRBJ2-1

DNA: TGCGCCAGCAGCCAAGTCGGGACTAGGGCCGATGAGCAGTTCTTC
CDR3: CASSQVGTRADEQFF
D: TRBD2
size: NA
V: TRBV4-3
J: TRBJ2-1

DNA: TGTGCCAGCAGCTTAGACTCTTGGCAGGGGAACACTGAAGCTTTCTTT
CDR3: CASSLDSWQGNTEAFF
D: NA
size: many
V: TRBV11-3
J: TRBJ1-1

DNA: TGTGCCAGTAGTGCCGTCTTGGGCCCGTCCTACGAGCAGTACTTC
CDR3: CASSAVLGPSYEQYF
D: NA
size: few
V: TRBV19
J: TRBJ2-7

DNA: TGCGCCAGCAGCCGTAACGACAGGTCGAACACCGGGGAGCTGTTTTTT
CDR3: CASSRNDRSNTGELFF
D: NA
size: few
V: TRBV4-1
J: TRBJ2-2

DNA: TGTGCCATCACCGAAAGGGCAGGGGGGCACAGTGGCTACACCTTC
CDR3: CAITERAGGHSGYTF
D: TRBD1
size: many
V: TRBV10-3
J: TRBJ1-2

DNA: TGCAGTGCCAGAGCGGGAGCCCGACTTAGCACAGATACGCAGTATTTT
CDR3: CSARAGARLSTDTQYF
D: TRBD2
size: many
V: TRBV20-1
J: TRBJ2-3

DNA: TGCAGTGCCCCGGGAGGGCTCTATGGCTACACCTTC
CDR3: CSAPGGLYGYTF
D: NA
size: NA
V: TRBV20-1
J: TRBJ1-2

DNA: TGTGCCAGCAGCCCTCCCTGCGGGGTGGTTCAGCCCCAGCATTTT
CDR3: CASSPPCGVVQPQHF
D: NA
size: NA
V: TRBV11-3
J: TRBJ1-5

DNA: TGCAGTGTCACAGGGGGCAATCAGCCCCAGCATTTT
CDR3: CSVTGGNQPQHF
D: TRBD1
size: many
V: TRBV20-1
J: TRBJ1-5

DNA: TGTGCCAGCAGTTCACCGGGACGCCCCGTGAATGAGCAGTTCTTC
CDR3: CASSSPGRPVNEQFF
D: NA
size: NA
V: TRBV28
J: TRBJ2-1

DNA: TGTGCCAGCAGCTTAGAACTCAGCCCGGGCACTGAAGCTTTCTTT
CDR3: CASSLELSPGTEAFF
D: NA
size: many
V: TRBV11-2
J: TRBJ1-1

DNA: TGTGCCAGCATGCCCAGGGGTGATTACGAGCAGTACTTC
CDR3: CASMPRGDYEQYF
D: NA
size: many
V: TRBV2
J: TRBJ2-7

DNA: TGTGCCTGGAGCAGTCTAGGGGAGACCCAGTACTTC
CDR3: CAWSSLGETQYF
D: NA
size: many
V: TRBV30
J: TRBJ2-5

DNA: TGTGCCATCAGTGAGGGTACGGGAGGACTGGGAGATACGCAGTATTTT
CDR3: CAISEGTGGLGDTQYF
D: TRBD2
size: NA
V: TRBV10-3
J: TRBJ2-3

DNA: TGTGCCAGCAGTTTAGGGGGAGCGGGGATGTCCTACGAGCAGTACTTC
CDR3: CASSLGGAGMSYEQYF
D: TRBD2
size: few
V: TRBV28
J: TRBJ2-7

DNA: TGTGCCAGCAGCTTTGGGCCCCTTCAGGGGAACACTGAAGCTTTCTTT
CDR3: CASSFGPLQGNTEAFF
D: NA
size: NA
V: TRBV7-9
J: TRBJ1-1

DNA: TGTGCCAGCAGTGCCTACAGGGGACTCAGGCAGCCCCAGCATTTT
CDR3: CASSAYRGLRQPQHF
D: TRBD1
size: many
V: TRBV2
J: TRBJ1-5

DNA: TGTGCCAGCAGCTTAGGGTTCGGGCAGGGGGCTGGCGAGCAGTACTTC
CDR3: CASSLGFGQGAGEQYF
D: TRBD1
size: many
V: TRBV7-2
J: TRBJ2-7

DNA: TGTGCCAGCAGTTACCGCGGGACTAGCGGGAGTTATGAGCAGTTCTTC
CDR3: CASSYRGTSGSYEQFF
D: TRBD2
size: few
V: TRBV6-5
J: TRBJ2-1

DNA: TGTGCCAGTAGTATAGCCCGGACCGGGACAGGAGCCCAGTACTTC
CDR3: CASSIARTGTGAQYF
D: TRBD1
size: few
V: TRBV19
J: TRBJ2-5

DNA: TGTGCCTGGAGTACAGGACTAGCGGGTCACAATGAGCAGTTCTTC
CDR3: CAWSTGLAGHNEQFF
D: TRBD2
size: few
V: TRBV30
J: TRBJ2-1

DNA: TGTGCCAGCAGCATTCTGCCGGGACTAGGGAGCTCCTACAATGAGCAGTTCTTC
CDR3: CASSILPGLGSSYNEQFF
D: TRBD2
size: NA
V: TRBV9
J: TRBJ2-1

DNA: TGTGCCTGGAGTAGGGGGCCGGATACGCAGTATTTT
CDR3: CAWSRGPDTQYF
D: TRBD1
size: NA
V: TRBV30
J: TRBJ2-3

DNA: TGTGCCAGCAGTAGAGACGAGGGCAGATCCTACGAGCAGTACTTC
CDR3: CASSRDEGRSYEQYF
D: NA
size: NA
V: TRBV6-1
J: TRBJ2-7

DNA: TGTGCCATCAGTGAGGGGCAGGGCCTCTCCTACGAGCAGTACTTC
CDR3: CAISEGQGLSYEQYF
D: NA
size: few
V: TRBV10-3
J: TRBJ2-7

DNA: TGTGCCAGCAGCCAGGTCAGACAGAAATATAGCTCTGGGGCCAACGTCCTGACTTTC
CDR3: CASSQVRQKYSSGANVLTF
D: NA
size: once
V: TRBV2
J: TRBJ2-6

DNA: TGCGCCAGCAGCCAGACGTTGGGCTTATCTGGGGGCTACACCTTC
CDR3: CASSQTLGLSGGYTF
D: NA
size: few
V: TRBV4-1
J: TRBJ1-2

DNA: TGTGCCAGCAGCGCGACGGGTCAGCCCCAGCATTTT
CDR3: CASSATGQPQHF
D: NA
size: few
V: TRBV7-2
J: TRBJ1-5

DNA: TGTGCCAGCAGTAACGATGTAAATTCACCCCTCCACTTT
CDR3: CASSNDVNSPLHF
D: NA
size: few
V: TRBV6-1
J: TRBJ1-6

DNA: TGTGCCACCAGTGGCATCGCACAGGGGGCAAACTACGAGCAGTACTTC
CDR3: CATSGIAQGANYEQYF
D: TRBD1
size: many
V: TRBV24-1
J: TRBJ2-7

DNA: TGCGCCAGCAGCCCGACTAGCGGAGACTCCTACAATGAGCAGTTCTTC
CDR3: CASSPTSGDSYNEQFF
D: TRBD2
size: few
V: TRBV5-1
J: TRBJ2-1

DNA: TGTGCCATCAGTGATCGGGAATCCTACGAGCAGTACTTC
CDR3: CAISDRESYEQYF
D: NA
size: many
V: TRBV10-3
J: TRBJ2-7

DNA: TGTGCCACCAGTGATTTGGAGGGACTAGCGGGAATCGGTACGCAGTATTTT
CDR3: CATSDLEGLAGIGTQYF
D: TRBD2
size: many
V: TRBV24-1
J: TRBJ2-3

DNA: TGCGCCAGCACCTCGGGTAGGGAGACAGAGACCCAGTACTTC
CDR3: CASTSGRETETQYF
D: NA
size: NA
V: TRBV5-1
J: TRBJ2-5

DNA: TGTGCCACCAGTGATTTGAATAGTGGGGCCAACGTCCTGACTTTC
CDR3: CATSDLNSGANVLTF
D: NA
size: many
V: TRBV24-1
J: TRBJ2-6

DNA: TGTGCCAGCAGTATACTAGCGGGAGCGGCAGATACGCAGTATTTT
CDR3: CASSILAGAADTQYF
D: TRBD2
size: few
V: TRBV6-2/TRBV6-3
J: TRBJ2-3